This TCR beta chain was recovered during a study of T cell responses to AZD1222 COVID-19 vaccine. Only in-frame clones appear in the TCRdb table, and some are missing; sequencing was by immunoSEQ multiplex PCR. The sample has under 95,000 clones, almost 90% seen once. This clone came up once. The CDR3 consists of 14 residues. The germline CDR1 and CDR2 sequences are GTSNPN and SVGIG (reference sequence). Trimming took off 2 bases at V and 1 base at J, with 11 bases between the two ends. The chain joins TRBV30 to TRBJ1-1, with a tentative D call TRBD1 (5 bases). Specimen: peripheral blood, collected 28 days after the second AZD1222 dose. This sequence originates from an adult who received the AZD1222 COVID-19 vaccine. The CDR3 DNA is TGTGCCTGGAGTTACGGTGGGACGAACACTGAAGCTTTCTTT. Residues: CAWSYGGTNTEAFF.